The following is a T cell receptor beta chain sequence with its context. This sample was taken from a study of blood T cell repertoires in COVID-19. Study-wide context: From the United States, Italy and Spain came samples of acute and convalescent COVID-19. PBMCs, B-cell-depleted T cells, or T cells provided the cDNA or gDNA that made up the material.

Per the authors' pipeline: By means of reference gene primer amplification, nucleated cell counts were estimated. Repertoires were generated with immunoSEQ multiplex PCR, while TCRdb's copy carries only in-frame clones and drops some. Clone size and the V and J calls come from that table; the DNA yielded D and trimming. In the table there are roughly 190,000 clones, about nine tenths of which are singletons. Germline CDR1 is SGDLS and CDR2 is YYNGEE. The V end was cut by 0 bases, the J end by 1 base, with 11 bases between. This CDR3 spans 16 amino acids. The receptor was isolated from a man between 70 and 80 years old with acute or convalescent COVID-19. The V call is TRBV9, the J call TRBJ2-1; D may be TRBD1 (6 bases). Specimen: peripheral blood. CDR3 in amino acids: CASSVGGLFSYNEQFF. CDR3 coding DNA: TGTGCCAGCAGCGTAGGGGGGCTTTTTTCCTACAATGAGCAGTTCTTC.